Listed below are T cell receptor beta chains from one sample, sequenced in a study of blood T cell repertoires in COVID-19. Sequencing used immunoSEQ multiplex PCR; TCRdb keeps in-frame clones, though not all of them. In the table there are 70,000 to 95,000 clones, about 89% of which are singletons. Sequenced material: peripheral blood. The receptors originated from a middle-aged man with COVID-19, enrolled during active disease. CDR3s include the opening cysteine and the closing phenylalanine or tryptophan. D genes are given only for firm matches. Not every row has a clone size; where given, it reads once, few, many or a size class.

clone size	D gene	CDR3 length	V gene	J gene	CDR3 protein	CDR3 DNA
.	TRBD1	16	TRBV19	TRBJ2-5	CASSRSGQGAGETQYF	TGTGCCAGTAGTAGATCCGGACAGGGGGCTGGGGAGACCCAGTACTTC
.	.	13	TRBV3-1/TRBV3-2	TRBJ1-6	CASKRGKDSPLHF	TGTGCCAGCAAGCGCGGTAAAGATTCACCCCTCCACTTT
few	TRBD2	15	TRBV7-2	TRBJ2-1	CASSIQRGDYNEQFF	TGTGCCAGCAGCATACAGCGGGGGGATTACAATGAGCAGTTCTTC
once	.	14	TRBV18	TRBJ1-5	CASSPQKGNQPQHF	TGTGCCAGCTCACCACAAAAGGGGAACCAGCCCCAGCATTTT
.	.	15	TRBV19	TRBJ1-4	CASSLPRGWGEKLFF	TGTGCCAGTAGCCTCCCCAGGGGATGGGGTGAAAAACTGTTTTTT
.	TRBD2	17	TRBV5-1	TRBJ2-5	CASSRIGGGGLKETQYF	TGCGCCAGCAGCAGGATAGGTGGCGGGGGGCTTAAAGAGACCCAGTACTTC
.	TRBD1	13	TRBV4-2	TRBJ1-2	CASSQDRDSGYTF	TGTGCCAGCAGCCAAGACCGGGACAGTGGCTACACCTTC
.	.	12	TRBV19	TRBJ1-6	CASTGYNSPLHF	TGTGCCAGTACAGGATATAATTCACCCCTCCACTTT
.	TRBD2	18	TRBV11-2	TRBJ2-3	CASSPGTSGGVITDTQYF	TGTGCCAGCAGCCCCGGGACTAGCGGGGGGGTGATCACAGATACGCAGTATTTT
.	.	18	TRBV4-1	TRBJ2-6	CASSQDVTANSGANVLTF	TGCGCCAGCAGCCAAGATGTAACAGCAAACTCTGGGGCCAACGTCCTGACTTTC
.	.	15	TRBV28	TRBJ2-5	CASSLERLSVETQYF	TGTGCCAGCAGTTTAGAGCGACTAAGTGTAGAGACCCAGTACTTC
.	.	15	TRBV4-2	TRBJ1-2	CASSQEAKQNYGYTF	TGTGCCAGCAGCCAAGAGGCTAAACAGAACTATGGCTACACCTTC
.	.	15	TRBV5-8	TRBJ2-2	CASSLLADYTGELFF	TGTGCCAGCAGCTTGCTGGCAGACTACACCGGGGAGCTGTTTTTT
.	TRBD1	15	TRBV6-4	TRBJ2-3	CASSVDRGGTDTQYF	TGTGCCAGCAGTGTAGACAGGGGTGGAACAGATACGCAGTATTTT
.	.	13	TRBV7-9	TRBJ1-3	CASTLRVGNTIYF	TGTGCCAGCACCTTGCGAGTTGGAAACACCATATATTTT
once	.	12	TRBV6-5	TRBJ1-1	CASSSGTTEAFF	TGTGCCAGCAGTTCCGGGACAACTGAAGCTTTCTTT
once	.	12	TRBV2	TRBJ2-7	CASRDLSYEQYF	TGTGCCAGCAGGGACTTGTCCTACGAGCAGTACTTC
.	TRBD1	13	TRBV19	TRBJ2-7	CATSDRGLGEQYF	TGTGCCACCTCGGACAGGGGGCTGGGGGAGCAGTACTTC
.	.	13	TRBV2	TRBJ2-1	CASSDGAPNEQFF	TGTGCCAGCAGTGATGGAGCTCCGAATGAGCAGTTCTTC
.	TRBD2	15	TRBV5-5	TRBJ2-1	CASSLGGGTYNEQFF	TGTGCCAGCAGCTTGGGGGGAGGGACCTACAATGAGCAGTTCTTC
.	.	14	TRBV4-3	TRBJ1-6	CASSQVEGNSPLHF	TGCGCCAGCAGCCAAGTGGAGGGAAATTCACCCCTCCACTTT
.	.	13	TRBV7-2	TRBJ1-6	CASSLAARAPLHF	TGTGCCAGCAGCTTAGCAGCCAGGGCACCCCTCCACTTT
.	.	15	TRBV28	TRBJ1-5	CASSLVQAGSQPQHF	TGTGCCAGCAGTTTAGTACAGGCGGGGTCCCAGCCCCAGCATTTT
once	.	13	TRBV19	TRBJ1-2	CASSTLANYGYTF	TGTGCCAGTAGTACACTGGCTAACTATGGCTACACCTTC
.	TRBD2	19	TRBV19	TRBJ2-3	CASSTGATSGGAGTDTQYF	TGTGCCAGTAGTACAGGGGCGACTAGCGGGGGGGCGGGCACAGATACGCAGTATTTT
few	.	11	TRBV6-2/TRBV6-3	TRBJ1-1	CASSYTREAFF	TGTGCCAGCAGTTATACCAGAGAAGCTTTCTTT
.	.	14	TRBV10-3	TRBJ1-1	CAISESGVVTEAFF	TGTGCCATCAGTGAATCAGGGGTGGTAACTGAAGCTTTCTTT
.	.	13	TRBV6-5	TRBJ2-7	CASSYDSPYEQYF	TGTGCCAGCAGTTATGACAGTCCCTACGAGCAGTACTTC
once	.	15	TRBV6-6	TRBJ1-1	CASSYSTSSNTEAFF	TGTGCCAGCAGTTACTCGACATCGTCGAACACTGAAGCTTTCTTT
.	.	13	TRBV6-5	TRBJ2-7	CASGIGGTFEQYF	TGTGCCAGCGGCATAGGCGGGACCTTCGAGCAGTACTTC
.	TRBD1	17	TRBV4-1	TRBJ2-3	CASSQEGRTGGTDTQYF	TGCGCCAGCAGCCAAGAAGGAAGGACAGGGGGCACAGATACGCAGTATTTT
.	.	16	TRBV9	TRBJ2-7	CASSVDPWGDDDEQYF	TGTGCCAGCAGCGTCGACCCTTGGGGGGATGACGACGAGCAGTACTTC
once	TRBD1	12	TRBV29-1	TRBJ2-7	CSVAMTGNEQYF	TGCAGCGTTGCCATGACAGGGAACGAGCAGTACTTC
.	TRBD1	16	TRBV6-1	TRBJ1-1	CASSGGRGLWNTEAFF	TGTGCCAGCAGTGGAGGCAGGGGGCTTTGGAACACTGAAGCTTTCTTT
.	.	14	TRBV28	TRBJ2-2	CASSLGQVLGELFF	TGTGCCAGCAGTTTGGGCCAGGTGCTCGGGGAGCTGTTTTTT
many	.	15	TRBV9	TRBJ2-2	CASSVEFFDTGELFF	TGTGCCAGCAGCGTGGAGTTTTTTGACACCGGGGAGCTGTTTTTT
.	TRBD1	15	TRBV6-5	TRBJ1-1	CASSYSGTGEAEAFF	TGTGCCAGCAGTTACTCCGGGACAGGGGAGGCGGAAGCTTTCTTT
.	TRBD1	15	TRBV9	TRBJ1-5	CASSAGGTGGQPQHF	TGTGCCAGCAGCGCCGGCGGGACAGGGGGTCAGCCCCAGCATTTT
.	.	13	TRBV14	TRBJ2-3	CASRHLSTDTQYF	TGTGCCAGCAGGCACCTAAGCACAGATACGCAGTATTTT
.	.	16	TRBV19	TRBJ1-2	CASSNPQRRVNYGYTF	TGTGCCAGTAGTAATCCCCAGAGGAGGGTTAACTATGGCTACACCTTC
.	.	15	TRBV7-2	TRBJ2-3	CASSLGGPTTDTQYF	TGTGCCAGCAGCTTAGGGGGGCCAACCACAGATACGCAGTATTTT
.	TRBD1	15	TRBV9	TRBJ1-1	CASSVAPDRGAYAFF	TGTGCCAGCAGCGTAGCACCAGACAGGGGGGCTTACGCTTTCTTT
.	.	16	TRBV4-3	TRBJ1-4	CASSQDWLGGFEKLFF	TGCGCCAGCAGCCAAGATTGGTTAGGGGGTTTCGAAAAACTGTTTTTT
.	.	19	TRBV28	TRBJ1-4	CASSLLGSSRGSHNEKLFF	TGTGCCAGCAGTTTATTAGGGAGCTCAAGAGGGTCCCATAATGAAAAACTGTTTTTT